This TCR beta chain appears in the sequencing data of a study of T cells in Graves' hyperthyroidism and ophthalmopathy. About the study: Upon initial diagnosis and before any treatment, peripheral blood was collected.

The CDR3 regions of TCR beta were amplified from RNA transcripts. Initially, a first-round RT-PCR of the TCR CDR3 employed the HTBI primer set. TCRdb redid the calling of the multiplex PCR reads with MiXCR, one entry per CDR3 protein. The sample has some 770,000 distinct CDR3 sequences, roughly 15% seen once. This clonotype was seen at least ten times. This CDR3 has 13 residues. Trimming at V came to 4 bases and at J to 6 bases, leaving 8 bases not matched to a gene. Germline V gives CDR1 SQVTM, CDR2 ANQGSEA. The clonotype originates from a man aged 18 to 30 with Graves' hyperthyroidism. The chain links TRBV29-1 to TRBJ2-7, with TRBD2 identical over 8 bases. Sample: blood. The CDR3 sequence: CSVVPRGGTEQYF. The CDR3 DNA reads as TGCAGCGTTGTGCCCCGGGGGGGAACCGAGCAGTACTTC.